The 30 T cell receptor beta chains given below trace back to one sample, sequenced in a study of blood T cells in healthy people across ages. With a J-beta primer mix and a sample-barcoded 5' primer, a second PCR ran about 7 to 12 cycles. TCRdb fed the 5' RACE reads into MiXCR, producing one record per CDR3 protein. Of around 710,000 distinct CDR3 sequences in the sample, 40% to 45% were seen once. Specimen: blood. These receptors came from a woman aged 55-75 years in good health.

The rearrangement joins TRBV9 to TRBJ2-1; TRBD2 matches at 8 bases. The ends lost 4 bases at V and 9 bases at J; junction bases unmatched: 9. Germline lookup yields CDR1 SGDLS and CDR2 YYNGEE. The CDR3 totals 14 residues. The CDR3 nucleotides are TGTGCCAGCAGCTTAAACGGGAGGGCCCTTGAGCAGTTCTTC. Residues: CASSLNGRALEQFF.

This clonotype has a handful of counts. The gene calls are TRBV3-1 and TRBJ1-4, with unresolved D. Germline lookup yields CDR1 LGHDT and CDR2 YNNKEL (reference sequence). This CDR3 comprises 13 residues. Between the trimmed V and J ends, which lost 4 bases and 7 bases, there was a span of 10 bases. The CDR3 region has the DNA TGTGCCAGCAGCCTTACTCTAGGTGAAAAACTGTTTTTT. It specifies CASSLTLGEKLFF.

This clonotype was counted only a few times. The rearrangement uses TRBV20-1 and TRBJ1-6; 8 nucleotides line up with TRBD1. From germline, CDR1 is DFQATT and CDR2 SNEGSKA (reference sequence). The CDR3 extends over 14 amino acids. Unmatched junction bases numbered 3, after V lost 0 bases and J lost 8 bases. In DNA, the CDR3 is TGCAGTGCTAGAGAACAGGGGGGGGATTCACCCCTCCACTTT. It is translated as CSAREQGGDSPLHF.

This clonotype was found a few times. V is TRBV14 and J is TRBJ2-1; 13 bases agree with TRBD2. CDR3 length equals 14 residues. CDR1 is SGHDN, CDR2 FVKESK, per germline. Losses at the gene ends were 4 bases for V and 13 bases for J; bases not matched to a gene: 7. The chain's CDR3 is CASSPGTSGAQQFF. The CDR3 DNA reads TGTGCCAGCAGCCCGGGGACTAGCGGGGCTCAACAGTTCTTC.

The chain links TRBV6-1 to TRBJ2-1; a weak D match, TRBD2 (5 bases). The length of the CDR3 is 13 residues. Per the germline V gene, CDR1 is MNHNS and CDR2 is SASEGT. Between the trimmed V and J ends, which lost 3 bases and 4 bases, there was a span of 7 bases. In DNA form, the CDR3 reads TGTGCCAGCAGTGACGGGGAGTACAATGAGCAGTTCTTC. Residues: CASSDGEYNEQFF.

This chain connects TRBV5-1 to TRBJ2-7; possibly TRBD2 for D (5 bases). CDR3 length: 16 amino acids. The ends were cut back, 0 bases at V and 0 bases at J, with 13 bases in the middle. CDR1 is SGHRS, CDR2 YFSETQ, per germline. In DNA form, the CDR3 reads TGCGCCAGCAGCTTGGCCATCTTTAGCGACTCCTACGAGCAGTACTTC. Translation: CASSLAIFSDSYEQYF.

This clonotype appeared a few times. J is TRBJ2-4 and V is TRBV20-1; 7 nucleotides align to TRBD1. This CDR3 region has 13 residues. From germline, CDR1 is DFQATT and CDR2 SNEGSKA (reference sequence). The V and J ends lost 5 bases and 1 base, in that order; junction bases with no gene match: 2. CDR3 coding DNA: TGCAGTGCTTTGGGACAGGCCAAAAACATTCAGTACTTC. This translates into CSALGQAKNIQYF.

The chain combines TRBV4-3 with TRBJ1-2, with D unclear. Trimming pared 4 bases from V and 0 bases from J, leaving 9 bases between. The germline V gene encodes CDR1 LGHNA and CDR2 YSLEER. CDR3 length equals 14 residues. CDR3 amino acids: CASSPWVANYGYTF. CDR3 DNA: TGCGCCAGCAGCCCATGGGTAGCTAACTATGGCTACACCTTC.

This clonotype was seen many times. The V gene is TRBV6-1, the J gene TRBJ2-3, with D possibly matching TRBD1 (5 bases). Trimming left V 4 bases short and J 6 bases short, with 8 bases between. Germline CDR1 is MNHNS and CDR2 is SASEGT. This CDR3 has 12 amino acids. CDR3 residues: CASSANRDTQYF. CDR3 DNA: TGTGCCAGCAGTGCCAACAGGGATACGCAGTATTTT.

This chain uses TRBV27 with TRBJ2-5, with 10 bases lining up with TRBD2. The J segment lost 2 bases and the V segment lost 8 bases, leaving 5 bases of the junction unmatched. From germline, CDR1 is MNHEY and CDR2 SMNVEV (reference sequence). The CDR3 extends over 14 amino acids. For the CDR3, the DNA is TGTGCCAGCGCCTCACTAGCGGGACAAGAGACCCAGTACTTC. Its translation: CASASLAGQETQYF.

Concerning this clonotype: A much larger clone sits a single nucleotide away, making a read error possible. The chain is built from TRBV12-3 or TRBV12-4 and TRBJ2-5, with D perhaps TRBD1 (6 bases). CDR3 length equals 13 residues. V was cut by 6 bases and J by 3 bases, with 11 bases left in between. The DNA for the CDR3 is TGTGCCAGCAGCGCAGGGGCGAAAGAGACCCAGTACTTC. This translates into CASSAGAKETQYF.

This clonotype was seen once. The CDR3 sequence is CASSSGGVGELFF. The CDR3 region has the DNA TGTGCCAGCAGCTCAGGAGGGGTCGGGGAGCTGTTTTTT. The chain carries TRBV11-2 and TRBJ2-2, with D possibly being TRBD2 (6 bases). Germline loops: CDR1 SGHAT, CDR2 FQNNGV. The CDR3 sequence is 13 residues long. The germline V and J ends were trimmed by 4 bases and 7 bases, with 10 bases remaining between them.

This clonotype appeared a few times. The rearrangement joins TRBV4-3 to TRBJ2-5; a weak D match, TRBD2 (6 bases). V lost 1 base and J 4 bases, leaving 16 bases between the germline ends. The CDR3 runs 16 residues. The V gene's germline CDR1 is LGHNA and CDR2 YSLEER. CDR3 in amino acids: CASSQVWGEVGETQYF. The CDR3 DNA is TGCGCCAGCAGCCAAGTTTGGGGGGAGGTCGGAGAGACCCAGTACTTC.

As regards this clonotype: Relative to the germline gene, one junction end is altered; a read error may explain this. The gene calls are TRBV5-1 and TRBJ2-3, with D tentatively TRBD1 (7 bases). The CDR3 is 14 residues long. The germline gives CDR1 SGHRS, CDR2 YFSETQ. The CDR3 loop is CASSLVAGTETQYF. The CDR3 DNA sequence: TGCGCCAGCAGCTTGGTCGCGGGGACAGAGACGCAGTATTTT.

To note about this clonotype: A clone one base away is much larger, so this may be a read error. The chain employs TRBV6-5 and TRBJ2-1; 11 bases match TRBD2. V was pared by 4 bases and J by 10 bases, with 9 bases of the junction left unmatched. This CDR3 is built from 15 residues. Germline assignment: CDR1 MNHEY and CDR2 SVGAGI. The CDR3 DNA follows: TGTGCCAGCAGTTGCCGGGGACTAGCGGAGGGGGAGCAGTTCTTC. This gives the protein CASSCRGLAEGEQFF.

The chain employs TRBV12-3 or TRBV12-4 and TRBJ2-3; D not resolved. The CDR3 runs 12 residues. The CDR3 DNA reads TGTGTAGACGGATATGGCACAGATACGCAGTATTTT. This encodes CVDGYGTDTQYF.

This clonotype was picked up a small number of times. The chain links TRBV3-1 to TRBJ1-1, with TRBD1 identical over 8 bases. This CDR3 is 16 amino acids long. CDR1 is LGHDT and CDR2 is YNNKEL in the germline V gene (reference sequence). J gave up 5 bases and V 0 bases, and 8 bases lay outside the gene matches. DNA of the CDR3: TGTGCCAGCAGCCAAGATGGTAGGACAGGGAGGACTGAAGCTTTCTTT. Translating it yields CASSQDGRTGRTEAFF.

The gene calls are TRBV3-1 and TRBJ2-4, with no clear D. This CDR3 comprises 15 residues. Trimming removed 4 bases from V and 0 bases from J, with 10 bases in between. CDR1 is LGHDT, CDR2 YNNKEL, per germline (reference sequence). CDR3 DNA: TGTGCCAGCAGCCTTACAGAAGGAGCCAAAAACATTCAGTACTTC. It codes for CASSLTEGAKNIQYF.

This rearrangement joins TRBV7-8 to TRBJ2-7; D is uncertain. Per the germline V gene, CDR1 is SGHVS and CDR2 is FQNEAQ. There are 17 residues in the CDR3. Trimming took off 0 bases at V and 7 bases at J, with 22 bases between the two ends. The chain's CDR3 is CASSLALGTSRMIEQYF. In DNA form, the CDR3 reads TGTGCCAGCAGCTTAGCTCTGGGCACATCCAGAATGATTGAGCAGTACTTC.

The gene calls are TRBV7-2 and TRBJ1-1, with a weak D call TRBD1 (6 bases). Germline CDR1 reads SGHTA; CDR2 reads FQGNSA. The CDR3 runs to 17 residues. Deletions cut 5 bases from V and 5 bases from J, with 24 bases between. The CDR3 DNA is TGTGCCAGCAGCCCGGGGGCAGTAAGAACGCGGGAGACTGAAGCTTTCTTT. It is translated as CASSPGAVRTRETEAFF.

This clonotype appeared many times. The rearrangement uses TRBV18 and TRBJ2-7; 9 bases match TRBD1. Per the germline V gene, CDR1 is KGHSH and CDR2 is LQKENI. This CDR3 is built from 14 residues. Losses at the gene ends were 6 bases for V and 3 bases for J; bases not matched to a gene: 6. The CDR3 loop reads CASSPPGQGYEQYF. The CDR3 coding sequence is TGTGCCAGCTCGCCCCCGGGACAGGGCTACGAGCAGTACTTC. Based on the CDR3 plus reference TRBV18 and TRBJ2-7, the full variable domain is NAGVMQNPRHLVRRRGQEARLRCSPMKGHSHVYWYRQLPEEGLKFMVYLQKENIIDESGMPKERFSAEFPKEGPSILRIQQVVRGDSAAYFCASSPPGQGYEQYFGPGTRLTVT.

About this clonotype: An end of the junction differs from the germline gene, which may be a read error. CDR3: CASSVDPTDPQYF. CDR3 nucleotide sequence: TGTGCCAGCAGTGTTGACCCCACAGATCCGCAGTATTTT. The V and J genes are TRBV6-4 and TRBJ2-3, with D hard to call. Germline loops: CDR1 MRHNA, CDR2 SNTAGT. The CDR3 contains 13 residues.

V gene TRBV20-1 combines with J gene TRBJ1-4; D uncertain. Looked up from germline, CDR1 is DFQATT and CDR2 is SNEGSKA (reference sequence). V was cut by 0 bases and J by 0 bases, with 11 bases left in between. The CDR3 is 16 amino acids. CDR3 DNA sequence: TGCAGTGCTAGAGATGAAGGCGAAGCAACTAATGAAAAACTGTTTTTT. It encodes CSARDEGEATNEKLFF.

The genes are TRBV20-1 and TRBJ1-1; no clear D gene. V was cut by 0 bases and J by 10 bases, with 9 bases left in between. The CDR3 extends over 11 amino acids. Germline CDR1 reads DFQATT; CDR2 reads SNEGSKA (reference sequence). Here the CDR3 DNA reads TGCAGTGCTAGAGAGAGCGGCGGAGCTTTCTTT. Translating gives CSARESGGAFF.

The chain is built from TRBV9 and TRBJ2-4; D uncertain. TRBJ2-7 explains the end of the DNA better; the J call may be wrong. Germline CDR1 and CDR2: SGDLS and YYNGEE. CDR3 length: 16 amino acids. DNA of the CDR3: TGTGCCAGCAGCGTAGCCCCCTCAGTGAATTCCTACGAGCAGTACTTC. Its protein is CASSVAPSVNSYEQYF.

This clonotype was recorded a few times. This chain links TRBV3-1 with TRBJ2-7, with TRBD1 matching over 9 bases. V gave up 0 bases and J gave up 0 bases; unmatched junction bases: 3. Germline CDR1 is LGHDT and CDR2 is YNNKEL (reference sequence). The CDR3 consists of 16 residues. The CDR3 here is CASSQEVGQGSYEQYF. The CDR3 coding sequence is TGTGCCAGCAGCCAAGAGGTGGGACAGGGCTCCTACGAGCAGTACTTC.

The rearrangement uses TRBV28 and TRBJ2-7, with 10 bases matching TRBD1. Germline V CDR1 and CDR2: MDHEN, SYDVKM. This CDR3 spans 14 amino acids. The junction had 4 bases not matched to a gene; V was cut back by 7 bases and J by 1 base. The CDR3 here is CASNWDRGSYEQYF. CDR3 coding DNA: TGTGCCAGCAATTGGGACAGGGGTTCCTACGAGCAGTACTTC.

Points on this clonotype: A clone one base away is much larger, so this may be a read error. The V gene is TRBV20-1, the J gene TRBJ2-7; 10 nucleotides agree with TRBD2. The CDR3 loop spans 13 amino acids. The V and J ends lost 2 bases and 6 bases, in that order; junction bases with no gene match: 4. Germline CDR1 reads DFQATT; CDR2 reads SNEGSKA (reference sequence). The CDR3 nucleotides are TGCAGTGCTAGACTAGCGGGAGTCTGCGAGCAGTACTTC. It yields the protein CSARLAGVCEQYF.

The chain is built from TRBV4-1 and TRBJ2-7; D is undetermined. The CDR3 length is 13 residues. The germline V gene has CDR1 MGHRA and CDR2 YSYEKL. Trimming removed 1 base at V and 3 bases at J, with 7 bases between. This chain's CDR3 is CASSQGFFYEQYF. The CDR3 nucleotides read TGCGCCAGCAGCCAAGGCTTTTTCTACGAGCAGTACTTC.

The V call is TRBV6-5, the J call TRBJ2-1, with TRBD2 identical over 8 bases. V gave up 7 bases and J gave up 3 bases; unmatched junction bases: 8. The CDR3 runs 15 residues. CDR1 MNHEY and CDR2 SVGAGI come from the germline V gene. The DNA of the CDR3 is TGTGCCAGCACTCAAGCGGGAGACGGCTACAATGAGCAGTTCTTC. Its translation is CASTQAGDGYNEQFF.